This T cell receptor beta chain is drawn from a study of cytomegalovirus exposure and HLA in healthy donors. Study results and caveats: Roughly uniform depth of sequencing across donors was assumed in presence/absence analyses.

Concerning this clone itself: Its antigen is unidentified.

The PCR used 60 Vbeta and 13 Jbeta primers. Profiled with immunoSEQ multiplex PCR; TCRdb holds only in-frame clones, not every one. The profile shows fewer than 250,000 clones, around 76% of them singletons. The receptor was derived from a man aged 40-50 years in good health and CMV-seropositive. Sequencing used PBMCs.

In DNA, the CDR3 is TGCAGCGTTGTTGGGTCTTCCCGGAGCTCCTACAATGAGCAGTTCTTC. Translated: CSVVGSSRSSYNEQFF. The chain employs TRBV29-1 and TRBJ2-1; D unresolved. The CDR3 consists of 16 residues. Germline values: CDR1 SQVTM, CDR2 ANQGSEA. The V end lost 4 bases, the J end lost 0 bases, and 16 bases lay between the germline ends.